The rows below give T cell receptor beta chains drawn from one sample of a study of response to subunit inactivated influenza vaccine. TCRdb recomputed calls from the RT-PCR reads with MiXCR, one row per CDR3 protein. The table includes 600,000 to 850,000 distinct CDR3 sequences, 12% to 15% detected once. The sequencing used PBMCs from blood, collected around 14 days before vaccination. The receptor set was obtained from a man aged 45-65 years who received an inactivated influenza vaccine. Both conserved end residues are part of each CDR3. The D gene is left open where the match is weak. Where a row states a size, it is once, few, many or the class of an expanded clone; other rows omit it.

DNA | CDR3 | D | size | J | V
TGTGCCAGCAGCGAAACAGGGACGTACGAGCAGTACTTC | CASSETGTYEQYF | . | few | TRBJ2-7 | TRBV6-6
TGCGCCAGCAGCCAAGAATCTCTAGTAGGCTATGGCTACACCTTC | CASSQESLVGYGYTF | . | . | TRBJ1-2 | TRBV4-1
TGCGCCAGCAGCCAAGACTACAGAGACCTCGGCGCAGATACGCAGTATTTT | CASSQDYRDLGADTQYF | . | . | TRBJ2-3 | TRBV4-3
TGCGCCAGCAGCCAAGGACGGAAAGAGACCCAGTACTTC | CASSQGRKETQYF | . | many | TRBJ2-5 | TRBV4-3
TGTGCCAGCAGTTACTACCCGAGCGATGAGCAGTTCTTC | CASSYYPSDEQFF | . | . | TRBJ2-1 | TRBV6-5
TGTGCCAGCAGCTACTATCAGGGGCAGGTTAACACCGGGGAGCTGTTTTTT | CASSYYQGQVNTGELFF | . | . | TRBJ2-2 | TRBV7-2
TGTGCCAGCAGCTCTAGAGCCTCGACAGGGAGGTCTGGGGAGACCCAGTACTTC | CASSSRASTGRSGETQYF | . | few | TRBJ2-5 | TRBV27
TGTGCCAGCAGCGTAGATGGGGGGAGCTCCTACGAGCAGTACTTC | CASSVDGGSSYEQYF | . | . | TRBJ2-7 | TRBV9
TGTGCCACCAGTGATCCTGGACAGGGTACACACACGCAGTATTTT | CATSDPGQGTHTQYF | TRBD1 | few | TRBJ2-3 | TRBV24-1
TGTGCCAGCTATGGACCAGGGGCCGGGGAGCTGTTTTTT | CASYGPGAGELFF | . | many | TRBJ2-2 | TRBV28
TGTGCCAGCAGTAAGACAGGGGTGAACATTCAGTACTTC | CASSKTGVNIQYF | TRBD1 | . | TRBJ2-4 | TRBV25-1
TGTGCCAGCAGCCCCTCCCCAGCGGTGAATGAGCAGTTCTTC | CASSPSPAVNEQFF | . | many | TRBJ2-1 | TRBV7-2
TGCAGTGCTAGTGACGGGACGTCGAATTCACCCCTCCACTTT | CSASDGTSNSPLHF | . | few | TRBJ1-6 | TRBV20-1
TGTGCCACCAGCAGAGTGGTCGGGAGGGCCTACGAGCAGTACTTC | CATSRVVGRAYEQYF | TRBD2 | . | TRBJ2-7 | TRBV15
TGCGCCAGCAGCCCAGGACTAGCGGCGAGGTACGAGCAGTACTTC | CASSPGLAARYEQYF | TRBD2 | few | TRBJ2-7 | TRBV4-3
TGCGCCAGCAGCCAAAAAGGGAGCCGGGGGGCCGCTTCCTACAATGAGCAGTTCTTC | CASSQKGSRGAASYNEQFF | . | . | TRBJ2-1 | TRBV4-1
TGTGCCAGCAGTGATAGCAGGGGTAGTACTGAAGCTTTCTTT | CASSDSRGSTEAFF | . | few | TRBJ1-1 | TRBV2
TGCAGTGCCATATGGACTAGCGGGAGGGCCGTGCGGACCTACGAGCAGTACTTC | CSAIWTSGRAVRTYEQYF | TRBD2 | . | TRBJ2-7 | TRBV20-1
TGTGCCAGCAGCTATCTCGGGAACTACGAGCAGTACTTC | CASSYLGNYEQYF | . | . | TRBJ2-7 | TRBV11-1
TGTGCCACAAGGGCGGAGGGGTACTATGGCTACACCTTC | CATRAEGYYGYTF | . | many | TRBJ1-2 | TRBV6-1
TGTGCCATCAGTGCAGAGAACTATGGCTACACCTTC | CAISAENYGYTF | . | few | TRBJ1-2 | TRBV10-3
TGCGCCAGCGGCTTGGACGGACGGGCCTACGAGCAGTACTTC | CASGLDGRAYEQYF | . | . | TRBJ2-7 | TRBV5-1
TGCGCCAGCAGTCGTAGCGGGAGTGTAAATACGCAGTATTTT | CASSRSGSVNTQYF | TRBD2 | few | TRBJ2-3 | TRBV5-1
TGTGCCACCAGCAGGGTAGGGACGTACTCTGGAAACACCATATATTTT | CATSRVGTYSGNTIYF | . | . | TRBJ1-3 | TRBV15
TGCGCCAGCAGCCAAGAACGAGGCTCTGGAAACACCATATATTTT | CASSQERGSGNTIYF | . | . | TRBJ1-3 | TRBV4-3
TGTGCCAGTAGGGGGGACAGGTGGGAAAACATTCAGTACTTC | CASRGDRWENIQYF | TRBD1 | . | TRBJ2-4 | TRBV19
TGCAGCGTTGTGAGCGGGAGTGATACGCAGTATTTT | CSVVSGSDTQYF | TRBD2 | many | TRBJ2-3 | TRBV29-1
TGCAGCGCGATAACAGGGAAGAACACTGAAGCTTTCTTT | CSAITGKNTEAFF | . | few | TRBJ1-1 | TRBV20-1
TGCGCCAGCAGCTTGGCCGCCAGGACCTCCTACGAGCAGTACTTC | CASSLAARTSYEQYF | . | . | TRBJ2-7 | TRBV5-1
TGCAGCGTTTTAGAACACGGCCGGGAGACCCAGTACTTC | CSVLEHGRETQYF | . | . | TRBJ2-5 | TRBV29-1
TGTGCCAGCAGTTATTTAGGGAGCAGCAATCAGCCCCAGCATTTT | CASSYLGSSNQPQHF | . | many | TRBJ1-5 | TRBV6-2/TRBV6-3
TGTGCCAGCAGCCCCAAAAGCGGGGGCCTGCTTTACGAGCAGTACTTC | CASSPKSGGLLYEQYF | TRBD2 | . | TRBJ2-7 | TRBV5-6
TGCGCCAGCAGCACGCCTTTAGCGGGAGGGCGTCACGAGCAGTACTTC | CASSTPLAGGRHEQYF | TRBD2 | few | TRBJ2-7 | TRBV5-1
TGTGCCAGCAGCTTCCCGGGACAGAATTACAATGAGCAGTTCTTC | CASSFPGQNYNEQFF | TRBD1 | . | TRBJ2-1 | TRBV7-2
TGCGCCAGCAGTCCGGGATCTCGAGGGCCTGAAGCTTTCTTT | CASSPGSRGPEAFF | . | many | TRBJ1-1 | TRBV10-2
TGTGCCAGCAGTTTATCAGGACAGGCAAACACTGAAGCTTTCTTT | CASSLSGQANTEAFF | TRBD1 | many | TRBJ1-1 | TRBV12-3/TRBV12-4
TGCAGTGCTAGCGGGAGGTGGGATACGCAGTATTTT | CSASGRWDTQYF | TRBD2 | few | TRBJ2-3 | TRBV20-1
TGCGCCAGCAGCTTGGGGGTTAGGGGGGGCGCCGGCACTGAAGCTTTCTTT | CASSLGVRGGAGTEAFF | . | . | TRBJ1-1 | TRBV5-1
TGTGCCAGCAGTCCCGTACCTAGCGGGGGCGTGTACGAGCAGTACTTC | CASSPVPSGGVYEQYF | TRBD2 | many | TRBJ2-7 | TRBV12-3/TRBV12-4
TGCGCCAGCAGCTTGGGACAGGGCTCAAATCAGCCCCAGCATTTT | CASSLGQGSNQPQHF | TRBD1 | many | TRBJ1-5 | TRBV5-1
TGCAGCGTCGGGAGGGGGCTGGCAACAGATACGCAGTATTTT | CSVGRGLATDTQYF | . | many | TRBJ2-3 | TRBV29-1
TGTGCCACTAGGACAGCGAACACCGGGGAGCTGTTTTTT | CATRTANTGELFF | . | many | TRBJ2-2 | TRBV4-2
TGTGCCAGCAGACCGGGACCACCCTACGAGCAGTACTTC | CASRPGPPYEQYF | . | . | TRBJ2-7 | TRBV12-3/TRBV12-4
TGTGCCACCAGTGCCCGACCAGGACAGGCAGGAAGGTCGCAAGAGACCCAGTACTTC | CATSARPGQAGRSQETQYF | TRBD1 | . | TRBJ2-5 | TRBV24-1
TGCGCCAGCAGCTTTGTTCCAGGACAGAGCTTCACCGGGGAGCCGTTTTTT | CASSFVPGQSFTGEPFF | . | . | TRBJ2-2 | TRBV5-1
TGTGCCAGCAGCGTAGGACAGGACGGACTATACAATGAGCAGTTCTTC | CASSVGQDGLYNEQFF | . | . | TRBJ2-1 | TRBV9
TGTGCCACCAGCAAAAGGCGGAGCGTTGCCGGCGGGGAGCTGTTTTTT | CATSKRRSVAGGELFF | . | . | TRBJ2-2 | TRBV15
TGTGCCAGCAGCTTAACCCGGGCAGACTCGTCCAAAAACATTCAGTACTTC | CASSLTRADSSKNIQYF | . | . | TRBJ2-4 | TRBV11-2
TGCAGTGCTAGAGATTGGGGGACTGAAAAAAGACGGGAGACCCAGTACTTC | CSARDWGTEKRRETQYF | . | . | TRBJ2-5 | TRBV20-1
TGTGCCATCAGTGATCTGGGCGCTCAGCCCCAGCATTTT | CAISDLGAQPQHF | . | . | TRBJ1-5 | TRBV10-3
TGTGCCAGCAGCTTAGAACCGGGACTAGTCCGTCCTCCCCATGAGCAGTTCTTC | CASSLEPGLVRPPHEQFF | TRBD2 | few | TRBJ2-1 | TRBV11-1
TGTGCCAGCGGTTCTGCGGGACTCCACCAAGAGACCCAGTACTTC | CASGSAGLHQETQYF | . | . | TRBJ2-5 | TRBV2
TGTGCCAGCAGTTCCGACTTTATTGATGAGCAGTTCTTC | CASSSDFIDEQFF | . | . | TRBJ2-1 | TRBV27
TGTGCCAGCAGTCGATGGACTAGCGGAGCGTCCTACGAGCAGTACTTC | CASSRWTSGASYEQYF | TRBD2 | few | TRBJ2-7 | TRBV2
TGTGCCAGCAGCGCTAGGATAGCGAGGGGGGATACGCAGTATTTT | CASSARIARGDTQYF | . | . | TRBJ2-3 | TRBV7-9